The T cell receptor (beta chain) under discussion was sequenced for a study of CD8 T cells in ankylosing spondylitis. The study's findings and limits: Typical of ankylosing spondylitis blood, it appeared, was a TCR beta motif of several highly homologous variants. Those disease-linked clones were CD8+; they were also relatively rare in peripheral blood.

As to this clonotype: Its antigen is still unknown.

5'-RACE, quantitative and with molecular barcodes, yielded the TCR beta libraries. One entry per CDR3 protein, called by TCRdb with MiXCR from the 5' RACE reads. The sample has under 250,000 distinct CDR3 sequences, about 6.7% seen once. CDR3 size: 15 residues. V shed 0 bases and J shed 0 bases, with 8 bases lying between them. Germline V CDR1 and CDR2: SGHRS, YFSETQ. Sequencing was done on a sample of blood, either unsorted or a sorted T cell fraction (not recorded which). The TCR was taken from a male donor with ankylosing spondylitis. The gene calls are TRBV5-1 and TRBJ2-3; D is possibly TRBD2 (5 bases). The CDR3 reads CASSLGLHSTDTQYF. The CDR3 bases are TGCGCCAGCAGCTTGGGACTACACAGCACAGATACGCAGTATTTT.